This TCR beta chain originates from a study of T cell responses to AZD1222 COVID-19 vaccine. Profiling relied on immunoSEQ multiplex PCR, and the TCRdb table lists in-frame clones only, not all of them. This sample has about 130,000 clones, with 91% found just once. Germline V gives CDR1 SNHLY, CDR2 FYNNEI. V lost 1 base, J lost 6 bases, and 5 bases lay in between. The CDR3 extends over 12 amino acids. The sequence derives from an adult who received the AZD1222 COVID-19 vaccine. The source material was peripheral blood, sampled 28 days after the second AZD1222 dose. The gene calls are TRBV2 and TRBJ2-3, with D unresolved. The CDR3 is CASSEGTDTQYF. CDR3 DNA: TGTGCCAGCAGTGAAGGGACGGATACGCAGTATTTT. Drawing the rest from reference TRBV2 and TRBJ2-3, the complete variable domain is EPEVTQTPSHQVTQMGQEVILRCVPISNHLYFYWYRQILGQKVEFLVSFYNNEISEKSEIFDDQFSVERPDGSNFTLKIRSTKLEDSAMYFCASSEGTDTQYFGPGTRLTVL.